The entry that follows covers one T cell receptor (beta chain) sequence. Its antigen is not known. The table came from immunoSEQ multiplex PCR; TCRdb's copy has only in-frame clones and leaves some out. This sample yields tens of thousands of clones, of which about nine tenths are seen a single time; about 38% belongs to the top ten. These data are taken from a study of OX40 agonist ivuxolimab in advanced cancers. Looked up from germline, CDR1 is MNHEY and CDR2 is SVGAGI. The CDR3 spans 12 residues. V lost 6 bases and J 9 bases, leaving 9 bases between the germline ends. Findings of the study overall: Some nonresponders also had low normalized T-cell clonal expansion. Clonal expansion from baseline to week 6 occurred in both CD4+ and CD8+ T cells. On average, CD8+ T cells had more expanded clones than CD4+.

The TCR was taken from an adult with an advanced solid tumor such as melanoma, head and neck, liver or kidney cancer. Sequencing used CD4+ or CD8+ T cells sorted from blood, obtained in a trial of the OX40 agonist ivuxolimab. The chain recombines TRBV6-5 with TRBJ1-6; no reliable D call. The DNA of the CDR3 is TGTGCCAGCAGCCGACGCCTTTCACCCCTCCACTTT. This encodes CASSRRLSPLHF.